The 31 T cell receptor beta chains below all came from one sample that was sequenced in a study of CD8+ T cells in alopecia areata. Reverse transcribed after extraction, RNA yielded cDNA as the sequencing template. Produced via immunoSEQ multiplex PCR; TCRdb's table is partial and in-frame only. Among 200,000 or so clones listed, roughly 64% were seen once. Treatment in this sample: oral pan-JAK inhibitor, 5-10 mg twice daily. This material consisted of CD4+ T cells sorted from blood, taken at week 24, from a patient treated with tofacitinib. The receptors were sampled from a human donor with alopecia areata.

The chain employs TRBV9 and TRBJ2-1, with 9 bases that match TRBD2. Losses at the gene ends were 1 base for V and 9 bases for J; bases not matched to a gene: 8. Germline CDR1 SGDLS, CDR2 YYNGEE. The CDR3 covers 15 residues. The CDR3 DNA follows: TGTGCCAGCAGCGTAATGACTAGCGGAGGCTCTGAGCAGTTCTTC. Its translation is CASSVMTSGGSEQFF.

The V and J genes are TRBV6-5 and TRBJ1-6; no clear D gene. V shed 6 bases and J shed 7 bases, with 16 bases lying between them. The CDR3 consists of 15 residues. In germline, CDR1 is MNHEY, CDR2 SVGAGI. The CDR3 DNA follows: TGTGCCAGCAGACGCTCGGCGGCACCGAATTCACCCCTCCACTTT. Its protein product is CASRRSAAPNSPLHF.

This clone was picked up a small number of times. J is TRBJ2-7 and V is TRBV20-1; no clear D. The CDR3 has 10 residues. Germline CDR1 is DFQATT and CDR2 is SNEGSKA (reference sequence). V lost 6 bases, J lost 3 bases, and 6 bases lay in between. CDR3 residues: CSALDYEQYF. In DNA form, the CDR3 reads TGCAGTGCCCTCGACTACGAGCAGTACTTC.

The chain combines TRBV2 with TRBJ1-5, with TRBD1 identical over 8 bases. V lost 5 bases and J lost 5; bases outside the gene matches: 5. The CDR3 contains 14 residues. CDR1 and CDR2 (germline): SNHLY, FYNNEI. The CDR3 sequence is CASSQDRGDQPQHF. The DNA of the CDR3 is TGTGCCAGCAGTCAAGACAGGGGCGATCAGCCCCAGCATTTT. Full variable domain (missing parts from reference TRBV2 and TRBJ1-5): EPEVTQTPSHQVTQMGQEVILRCVPISNHLYFYWYRQILGQKVEFLVSFYNNEISEKSEIFDDQFSVERPDGSNFTLKIRSTKLEDSAMYFCASSQDRGDQPQHFGDGTRLSIL.

V usage is TRBV9 and J usage is TRBJ2-3; 10 nucleotides match TRBD2. This CDR3 contains 15 residues. After removal of 1 base from V and 5 bases from J, the junction contained 4 bases not matched to a gene. Germline V gene lookup returns CDR1 SGDLS and CDR2 YYNGEE. The CDR3 here is CASSVLIAGGDTQYF. The CDR3 region has the DNA TGTGCCAGCAGCGTACTAATAGCGGGGGGAGATACGCAGTATTTT. The variable domain in full, with the rest retrieved from reference TRBV9 and TRBJ2-3, is DSGVTQTPKHLITATGQRVTLRCSPRSGDLSVYWYQQSLDQGLQFLIQYYNGEERAKGNILERFSAQQFPDLHSELNLSSLELGDSALYFCASSVLIAGGDTQYFGPGTRLTVL.

This rearrangement joins TRBV18 to TRBJ2-5; D tentatively reads TRBD1 or TRBD2 (5 bases each). The germline V gene encodes CDR1 KGHSH and CDR2 LQKENI. V was pared by 1 base and J by 3 bases, with 12 bases between. The CDR3 consists of 15 residues. The CDR3 sequence: CASSPQGTREETQYF. In DNA form, the CDR3 reads TGTGCCAGCTCACCACAAGGGACGAGGGAAGAGACCCAGTACTTC. Using reference TRBV18 and TRBJ2-5 for the parts outside the CDR3, the full variable domain is NAGVMQNPRHLVRRRGQEARLRCSPMKGHSHVYWYRQLPEEGLKFMVYLQKENIIDESGMPKERFSAEFPKEGPSILRIQQVVRGDSAAYFCASSPQGTREETQYFGPGTRLLVL.

The genes are TRBV2 and TRBJ1-5; 8 bases are shared with TRBD1. CDR1 and CDR2 (germline): SNHLY, FYNNEI. J lost 2 bases, V lost 8 bases, and 5 bases had no gene match. This CDR3 comprises 14 residues. As DNA, the CDR3 is TGTGCCAGCGTTTTGACAGGGGGCAATCAGCCCCAGCATTTT. This translates into CASVLTGGNQPQHF.

Details on this clone: Other DNA variants within this sample encode the same CDR3. The V call is TRBV5-1, the J call TRBJ2-3; D is unresolved. CDR1 and CDR2 (germline): SGHRS, YFSETQ. The germline V and J ends were trimmed by 0 bases and 1 base, with 9 bases remaining between them. This CDR3 region has 15 residues. CDR3 region: CASSLAGRGTDTQYF. In DNA, the CDR3 is TGCGCCAGCAGCTTGGCCGGTAGGGGCACAGATACGCAGTATTTT.

V gene TRBV2 combines with J gene TRBJ2-7; TRBD2 might be the D (5 bases). This CDR3 has 13 amino acids. Trimming shortened V by 6 bases and J by 3 bases, and 12 bases separated the two germline ends. CDR1 SNHLY and CDR2 FYNNEI come from the germline V gene. The CDR3 here is CASSRGLNYEQYF. For the CDR3, the DNA is TGTGCCAGCAGCCGCGGGCTTAACTACGAGCAGTACTTC.

The V gene is TRBV30, the J gene TRBJ1-5; a possible D gene is TRBD1 (5 bases). This CDR3 spans 14 amino acids. V lost 4 bases and J 3 bases, leaving 13 bases between the germline ends. Germline V gene data show CDR1 as GTSNPN and CDR2 as SVGIG (reference sequence). CDR3 sequence (DNA): TGTGCCTGGAACACAGACAGATTCAATCAGCCCCAGCATTTT. This gives the protein CAWNTDRFNQPQHF.

In this sample, this clone turned up a few times. The chain uses TRBV7-3 and TRBJ2-5; TRBD2 agrees at 12 bases. V dropped 5 bases and J dropped 5; count of bases not matched to a gene: 6. The germline V gene encodes CDR1 SGHTA and CDR2 FQGTGA. The CDR3 has 15 residues. The CDR3 here is CASSRTSGEGETQYF. The CDR3, as DNA: TGTGCCAGCAGCCGGACTAGCGGGGAGGGGGAGACCCAGTACTTC.

The chain employs TRBV25-1 and TRBJ2-5; perhaps TRBD2 as D (5 bases). The V gene lost 4 bases and the J gene lost 5 bases, with 14 bases spanning the gap. CDR3 length: 14 amino acids. Germline V gives CDR1 MGHDK, CDR2 SYGVNS. The CDR3 nucleotides read TGTGCCAGCAGTGGGACTCAGAGGTTGGAGACCCAGTACTTC. Translating it yields CASSGTQRLETQYF.

The sample holds a few counts of this clone. The junction departs from germline at one end; a sequencing error may be responsible. The genes are TRBV2 and TRBJ2-7; D unresolved. Germline V gene data show CDR1 as SNHLY and CDR2 as FYNNEI. CDR3 length: 12 residues. Written as DNA, the CDR3 is TGTGCCAGCGGTGAAGGTTTCTACGAGCAGTACTTC. Amino acid sequence: CASGEGFYEQYF.

The rearrangement uses TRBV18 and TRBJ1-1; D perhaps matches TRBD1 (6 bases). Germline V gives CDR1 KGHSH, CDR2 LQKENI. The CDR3 is 16 amino acids. Trimming stripped 0 bases from V and 5 bases from J, with 16 bases between. The CDR3 protein is CASSPPLGGGGTEAFF. CDR3 DNA: TGTGCCAGCTCACCACCGCTCGGGGGCGGGGGGACTGAAGCTTTCTTT.

The chain recombines TRBV7-2 with TRBJ2-7; D gene uncertain. The CDR3 loop spans 14 amino acids. V gave up 1 base and J gave up 3 bases, with 10 bases separating them. Germline V lookup: CDR1 SGHTA, CDR2 FQGNSA. In nucleotides, the CDR3 is TGTGCCAGCAGCTTAGGGCACACGGGCTACGAGCAGTACTTC. It yields the protein CASSLGHTGYEQYF.

The chain is built from TRBV4-1 and TRBJ1-5; D not resolved. CDR1 and CDR2 (germline): MGHRA, YSYEKL. V lost 1 base to trimming and J lost 5 bases, with 9 bases between them. This CDR3 spans 14 amino acids. The CDR3 loop is CASSQGRFDQPQHF. The CDR3 region has the DNA TGCGCCAGCAGCCAAGGACGGTTTGATCAGCCCCAGCATTTT.

Points on this clone: Additional DNA sequences in this sample encode the identical CDR3. The CDR3 spells CASSFGDLAESTQYF. In DNA, the CDR3 is TGCGCCAGCAGCTTCGGCGATTTAGCGGAAAGCACCCAGTACTTC. The J gene is TRBJ2-5, the V gene TRBV5-1, with D maybe TRBD2 (6 bases). Trimming stripped 2 bases from V and 8 bases from J, with 19 bases between. Per germline, CDR1 SGHRS and CDR2 YFSETQ. The CDR3 contains 15 residues. The variable domain in full, completed from reference TRBV5-1 and TRBJ2-5, reads KAGVTQTPRYLIKTRGQQVTLSCSPISGHRSVSWYQQTPGQGLQFLFEYFSETQRNKGNFPGRFSGRQFSNSRSEMNVSTLELGDSALYLCASSFGDLAESTQYFGPGTRLLVL.

This clone was recorded a few times. The chain combines TRBV30 with TRBJ2-1; TRBD1 matches 7 bases. Germline V lookup: CDR1 GTSNPN, CDR2 SVGIG (reference sequence). J lost 8 bases, V lost 8 bases, and 18 bases had no gene match. The CDR3 contains 15 residues. CDR3 protein: CAVKVTGEGLHEQFF. CDR3 in DNA: TGTGCCGTTAAGGTAACAGGGGAAGGTCTCCATGAGCAGTTCTTC.

The rearrangement links TRBV28 to TRBJ2-3; D gene ambiguous. V was trimmed by 6 bases and J by 4 bases, leaving 11 bases between them. The CDR3 length is 13 residues. From germline, CDR1 is MDHEN and CDR2 SYDVKM. The CDR3 loop is CASSTRMADTQYF. The CDR3 DNA follows: TGTGCCAGCAGCACTCGTATGGCAGATACGCAGTATTTT.

The chain carries TRBV2 and TRBJ2-5; a weak D match, TRBD1 (6 bases). The CDR3 spans 14 residues. Trimming cost V 5 bases and J 2 bases, with 12 bases left between them. Germline CDR1 and CDR2: SNHLY and FYNNEI. The CDR3 protein is CASSYGTSQETQYF. For the CDR3, the DNA is TGTGCCAGCAGTTACGGGACATCGCAAGAGACCCAGTACTTC.

This clone has a count of ten or more. V gene TRBV19 combines with J gene TRBJ1-1; unclear D gene. Germline V lookup: CDR1 LNHDA, CDR2 SQIVND (reference sequence). Trimming stripped 3 bases from V and 5 bases from J, with 10 bases between. This CDR3 is 13 amino acids long. This CDR3 reads CASSIVSGTEAFF. Written as DNA, the CDR3 is TGTGCCAGTAGTATTGTCTCGGGAACTGAAGCTTTCTTT.

The V call is TRBV30, the J call TRBJ2-3; 11 bases align to TRBD2. Germline CDR1 and CDR2: GTSNPN and SVGIG (reference sequence). V lost 5 bases to trimming and J lost 4 bases; unmatched junction nucleotides: 2. This CDR3 is 13 amino acids long. The CDR3: CAWASGRSDTQYF. For the CDR3, the DNA is TGTGCCTGGGCTAGCGGGAGGTCAGATACGCAGTATTTT.

This sequence joins TRBV29-1 and TRBJ2-5; D gene uncertain. In germline, CDR1 is SQVTM, CDR2 ANQGSEA. The CDR3 has 12 amino acids. V was pared by 2 bases and J by 1 base, with 5 bases between. This CDR3 reads CSVEHIQETQYF. Here the CDR3 DNA reads TGCAGCGTTGAACATATCCAAGAGACCCAGTACTTC.

A single count supports this clone. V is TRBV4-3 and J is TRBJ2-5; perhaps TRBD1 as D (6 bases). Per germline, CDR1 LGHNA and CDR2 YSLEER. The CDR3 spans 13 residues. V dropped 4 bases and J dropped 4 bases, with 10 bases sitting between them. The CDR3 loop is CASSRSRGETQYF. CDR3 DNA: TGCGCCAGCAGCCGGAGCAGGGGAGAGACCCAGTACTTC.

The chain recombines TRBV4-3 with TRBJ1-2, with TRBD1 matching 8 bases. V lost 2 bases, J lost 8 bases, and 4 bases stayed unmatched. The CDR3 runs 13 residues. Germline CDR1 LGHNA, CDR2 YSLEER. The CDR3 is CASSQSTGVGYTF. CDR3 bases: TGCGCCAGCAGCCAATCGACAGGGGTCGGCTACACCTTC.

The rearrangement links TRBV5-1 to TRBJ2-3; D might be TRBD1 (5 bases). This CDR3 has 13 amino acids. Between the trimmed V and J ends, which lost 5 bases and 4 bases, there was a span of 11 bases. Germline V lookup: CDR1 SGHRS, CDR2 YFSETQ. The chain's CDR3 is CASSGQPADTQYF. CDR3 DNA sequence: TGCGCCAGCAGTGGACAACCGGCAGATACGCAGTATTTT. The variable domain in full, with the rest retrieved from reference TRBV5-1 and TRBJ2-3, is KAGVTQTPRYLIKTRGQQVTLSCSPISGHRSVSWYQQTPGQGLQFLFEYFSETQRNKGNFPGRFSGRQFSNSRSEMNVSTLELGDSALYLCASSGQPADTQYFGPGTRLTVL.

The chain is built from TRBV15 and TRBJ2-5; maybe TRBD2 (5 bases). The end of the DNA is better explained by TRBJ2-7, so the J call may be wrong. The CDR3 has 15 amino acids. Germline V gene sequence: CDR1 LNHNV, CDR2 YYDKDF (reference sequence). The CDR3 reads CATSRDRGYSYEQYF. DNA for the CDR3: TGTGCCACCAGCAGAGATCGGGGATATTCCTACGAGCAGTACTTC.

The chain is built from TRBV27 and TRBJ1-1; D might be TRBD1 (5 bases). Germline V gives CDR1 MNHEY, CDR2 SMNVEV (reference sequence). The V end was cut by 6 bases, the J end by 3 bases, with 11 bases between. The CDR3 totals 13 residues. This chain's CDR3 is CASRKWGDTEAFF. In nucleotides, the CDR3 is TGTGCCAGCAGGAAATGGGGGGACACTGAAGCTTTCTTT.

This chain joins TRBV11-2 and TRBJ2-1; 12 bases agree with TRBD2. The CDR3 is 15 residues long. Unmatched junction bases numbered 4, after V lost 1 base and J lost 9 bases. The germline gives CDR1 SGHAT, CDR2 FQNNGV. As DNA, the CDR3 is TGTGCCAGCAGCTTAGGACTAGCGGGAGCAGTTGAGCAGTTCTTC. Translation: CASSLGLAGAVEQFF.

A few counts support this clone. The chain links TRBV18 to TRBJ1-5; D not resolved. V gave up 2 bases and J gave up 5 bases, with 7 bases separating them. This CDR3 is 13 amino acids long. CDR1 is KGHSH and CDR2 is LQKENI in the germline V gene. For the CDR3, the DNA is TGTGCCAGCTCACCAAAGGCAGATCAGCCCCAGCATTTT. This gives the protein CASSPKADQPQHF.

This clone was picked up a small number of times. The gene calls are TRBV6-5 and TRBJ2-2; D is possibly TRBD1 or TRBD2 (5 bases each). The V gene's germline CDR1 is MNHEY and CDR2 SVGAGI. The CDR3 covers 15 residues. Trimming removed 4 bases at V and 3 bases at J, with 12 bases between. The CDR3 nucleotides read TGTGCCAGCAGTTCTCTGGGACGGGACACCGGGGAGCTGTTTTTT. Amino acids: CASSSLGRDTGELFF.